Listed below are T cell receptor beta chains from one sample, sequenced in a study of T cells after yellow fever vaccination. TCRdb reprocessed the 5' RACE reads with MiXCR, giving one entry per CDR3 protein. This table holds 200,000 to 300,000 distinct CDR3 sequences, roughly 3.7% found once. Sequenced here: PBMCs, sampled 15 days after the yellow fever booster vaccination. These receptors all come from a young man who received the YFV17D yellow fever vaccine. CDR3s include the opening cysteine and the closing phenylalanine or tryptophan. The order of the fields is J gene, V gene, clone size, D gene, CDR3 length, CDR3 DNA, CDR3 protein. D genes are given only for firm matches. Clone size is shown for a subset of rows, as once, few, many or a class of expanded clone.

>TRBJ2-5|TRBV7-7|many|TRBD2|16
TGTGCTAGCAGCTTAGGTCTAGCGGGGGGGCAAGAGACCCAGTACTTC
CASSLGLAGGQETQYF
>TRBJ2-7|TRBV7-2|many|-|16
TGTGCCAGCAGCCCAAGGCTGGGGCCAAAAACCTACGAGCAGTACTTC
CASSPRLGPKTYEQYF
>TRBJ2-5|TRBV12-3/TRBV12-4|-|-|13
TGTGCCAGCCTATTTCGCGGCCAAGAGACCCAGTACTTC
CASLFRGQETQYF
>TRBJ2-5|TRBV5-1|many|TRBD1|14
TGCGCCAGCAGCGGAACAGGGGGCCAAGAGACCCAGTACTTC
CASSGTGGQETQYF
>TRBJ1-2|TRBV29-1|many|TRBD1|13
TGCAGCGTCGCCAGGGGGGATAACTATGGCTACACCTTC
CSVARGDNYGYTF
>TRBJ2-3|TRBV7-2|many|-|13
TGTGCCAGCAGCGCGGGCTACACAGATACGCAGTATTTT
CASSAGYTDTQYF
>TRBJ2-7|TRBV20-1|many|TRBD2|15
TGCAGTGCTAGAGACGGAGCAGGGCGGGGGGACGAGCAGTACTTC
CSARDGAGRGDEQYF
>TRBJ1-2|TRBV18|few|-|19
TGTGCCAGCTCACCAGAAGCAGGGGCCGCTCAAAACGGCAACTATGGCTACACCTTC
CASSPEAGAAQNGNYGYTF
>TRBJ2-3|TRBV7-6|many|TRBD1|14
TGTGCCAGCAGCGAGCGACAGGGGGCTGATACGCAGTATTTT
CASSERQGADTQYF
>TRBJ2-5|TRBV5-1|many|-|13
TGCGCCAGCAGAGACTGGATCCAAGAGACCCAGTACTTC
CASRDWIQETQYF
>TRBJ1-5|TRBV21-1|many|-|18
TGTGCCAGCAGCAAAGGGATTATACAGGCCCAGCCGAATCAGCCCCAGCATTTT
CASSKGIIQAQPNQPQHF
>TRBJ2-2|TRBV20-1|many|-|13
TGCAGTGCTAGGGGGCCGAACACCGGGGAGCTGTTTTTT
CSARGPNTGELFF
>TRBJ2-1|TRBV20-1|many|TRBD2|18
TGCAGTGCTAGAGATGAAAGCGGGGGGGCCGGGTCCTACAATGAGCAGTTCTTC
CSARDESGGAGSYNEQFF